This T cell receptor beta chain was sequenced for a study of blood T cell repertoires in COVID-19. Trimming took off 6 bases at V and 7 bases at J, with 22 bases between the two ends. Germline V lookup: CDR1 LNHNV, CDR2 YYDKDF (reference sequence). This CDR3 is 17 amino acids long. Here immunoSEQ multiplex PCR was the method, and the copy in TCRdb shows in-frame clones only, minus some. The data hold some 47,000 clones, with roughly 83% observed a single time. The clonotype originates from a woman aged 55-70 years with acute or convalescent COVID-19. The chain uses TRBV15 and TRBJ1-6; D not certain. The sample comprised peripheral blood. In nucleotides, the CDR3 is TGTGCCACCAGAATAGGAGGCAGTATGCGGCCCAATTCACCCCTCCACTTT. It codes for CATRIGGSMRPNSPLHF.